A selection of T cell receptor beta chains follows, all from one sample in a study of metastatic and nonmetastatic thyroid tumors. TCRdb used MiXCR to call clones anew from the PCR reads. The sample records 20,000 to 25,000 clones, 12% being singletons. The specimen was blood. Receptors originate from a male donor with papillary thyroid cancer or a benign thyroid nodule (not recorded which). Some clones in this sample may be carry-over from other donors' samples. CDR3s include the opening cysteine and the closing phenylalanine or tryptophan. Fields, in order: clone size, D gene, CDR3 length, V gene, J gene, CDR3 DNA, CDR3 protein. D genes are given only for firm matches. Clone size is given for some rows only: seen once, a few or many times, or a class if the clone is expanded.

-,-,14,TRBV6-1,TRBJ1-1,TGCGCCAGCAGAGTGCGTACAGCCAACACTGAAGCTTTCTTT,CASRVRTANTEAFF
-,-,15,TRBV27,TRBJ2-1,TGTGCCAGCAGGATAGGGGACTTCGGGAACAATGAGCAGTTCTTC,CASRIGDFGNNEQFF
medium-sized,TRBD2,15,TRBV12-3/TRBV12-4,TRBJ2-1,TGTGCCAGCAGTTTACAGACTAGCGTAGGCTATGAGCAGTTCTTC,CASSLQTSVGYEQFF
medium-sized,-,12,TRBV7-3,TRBJ2-1,TGTGCCAGCAGCTTAAGCAGGGGTGAGCAGTTCTTC,CASSLSRGEQFF
many,-,13,TRBV7-3,TRBJ2-7,TGTGCCAGCAGCCCTACCGACCTGGGAGAGCAGTACTTC,CASSPTDLGEQYF
-,-,11,TRBV20-1,TRBJ1-1,TGCAGTGCATCCGGGGGGGAGGAAGCTTTCTTT,CSASGGEEAFF
many,-,16,TRBV5-8,TRBJ2-2,TGTGCCAGCAGCTTCAGGGGACCCGGGGCGACCGGGGAGCTGTTTTTT,CASSFRGPGATGELFF
many,TRBD2,14,TRBV5-8,TRBJ2-3,TGTGCCAGCAGCTCTGGACTAGCGCCAGATACGCAGTATTTT,CASSSGLAPDTQYF
medium-sized,TRBD1,18,TRBV28,TRBJ1-3,TGTGCCAGCAGTGGCTCTGGAGGATGGCAGGGGGCGGGAAACACCATATATTTT,CASSGSGGWQGAGNTIYF
many,-,14,TRBV5-6,TRBJ1-2,TGTGCCAGCAGCTTGTTCGAGGGAGGCTATGGCTACACCTTC,CASSLFEGGYGYTF
-,-,14,TRBV5-5,TRBJ2-5,TGTGCCAGCAGCTTGGGGGGGCTTGGAGAGACCCAGTACTTC,CASSLGGLGETQYF
many,-,16,TRBV4-2,TRBJ2-3,TGTGCCAGCAGCCAGCGACTAGTTGAGGGCACAGATACGCAGTATTTT,CASSQRLVEGTDTQYF
medium-sized,TRBD2,14,TRBV6-1,TRBJ2-2,TGTGCCAGCAGGCGGGAGGGGAACACCGGGGAGCTGTTTTTT,CASRREGNTGELFF
many,TRBD1,15,TRBV20-1,TRBJ1-5,TGCAGTGCTACGAGACCAGACAGGGTAGATCAGCCCCAGCATTTT,CSATRPDRVDQPQHF
-,TRBD1,14,TRBV20-1,TRBJ2-7,TGCAGTGCTACAGACAGGGGATCCCCCTACGAGCAGTACTTC,CSATDRGSPYEQYF
many,-,14,TRBV12-3/TRBV12-4,TRBJ2-1,TGTGCCAGCAGTCTGGGACTGCCTTCGAATCAGCAGTTCTTC,CASSLGLPSNQQFF
-,-,13,TRBV2,TRBJ1-4,TGTGCCAGCCGGTCCGGCGGCAATGAAAAACTGTTTTTT,CASRSGGNEKLFF
many,TRBD2,16,TRBV5-1,TRBJ2-1,TGCGCCAGCAGCCCTACTCGGACTAGCGGGAACAATGAGCAGTTCTTC,CASSPTRTSGNNEQFF
many,-,17,TRBV7-3,TRBJ2-1,TGTGCCAGCAGCTTAAGACCTATATCTAGCTCCTACAATGAGCAGTTCTTC,CASSLRPISSSYNEQFF
many,-,12,TRBV7-9,TRBJ2-7,TGTGCCAGCAGCCGTACCGACTACGAGCAGTACTTC,CASSRTDYEQYF
many,-,12,TRBV18,TRBJ2-2,TGTGCCAGCTCACCGCGGACCGGGGAGCTGTTTTTT,CASSPRTGELFF
many,-,14,TRBV5-1,TRBJ2-1,TGCGCCAGCAGCTTGGGGAGCTCCTACAATGAGCAGTTCTTC,CASSLGSSYNEQFF
many,-,16,TRBV27,TRBJ2-5,TGTGCCAGCAGTGCTATGGTCAGGGGTTTACAAGAGACCCAGTACTTC,CASSAMVRGLQETQYF
many,-,13,TRBV30,TRBJ1-3,TGTGCCTGGAGTGTTATGGTTATTGACACCATATATTTT,CAWSVMVIDTIYF
-,TRBD1,13,TRBV5-1,TRBJ1-2,TGCGCCAGCAGACAGGGGATCTACTATGGCTACACCTTC,CASRQGIYYGYTF
many,TRBD2,17,TRBV27,TRBJ2-1,TGTGCCAGCAGTAATGGACTAGCGGGAGGTTGGTACAATGAGCAGTTCTTC,CASSNGLAGGWYNEQFF
many,TRBD1,16,TRBV25-1,TRBJ2-7,TGTGCCAGCAGTGAAAAAATTGGACAGGGAACCTACGAGCAGTACTTC,CASSEKIGQGTYEQYF
few,-,15,TRBV19,TRBJ1-1,TGTGCCAGTAGTATCGCAGGCAGTTTGAACACTGAAGCTTTCTTT,CASSIAGSLNTEAFF
few,-,14,TRBV6-1,TRBJ2-3,TGTGCCAGCAGTGAAGTCGGACCGCCAGATACGCAGTATTTT,CASSEVGPPDTQYF
medium-sized,-,12,TRBV6-5,TRBJ1-2,TGTGCCAGCAGTTACGAGGGCCAGGGCCACACCTTC,CASSYEGQGHTF
few,-,16,TRBV15,TRBJ2-7,TGTGCCACCAGCAAACGCGTGACGGCGAAGGGGGACGAGCAGTACTTC,CATSKRVTAKGDEQYF
-,-,13,TRBV7-3,TRBJ2-1,TGTGCCAGCAGGGAGACCATCTACAATGAGCAGTTCTTC,CASRETIYNEQFF
many,-,15,TRBV2,TRBJ1-5,TGTGCCAGCAGTGAAGCCCAGTTTAGCCATCAGCCCCAGCATTTT,CASSEAQFSHQPQHF
many,-,15,TRBV10-3,TRBJ1-3,TGTGCCGTTCGGACAGAGCAATACTCTGGAAACACCATATATTTT,CAVRTEQYSGNTIYF
-,-,14,TRBV12-3/TRBV12-4,TRBJ1-1,TGTGCCAGCAGTTTGGGGGGTCTGAACACTGAAGCTTTCTTT,CASSLGGLNTEAFF
-,TRBD2,15,TRBV19,TRBJ2-2,TGTGCCAGTATGGGATGGGGGGGTAACACCGGGGAGCTGTTTTTT,CASMGWGGNTGELFF
many,-,16,TRBV5-1,TRBJ2-1,TGCGCCAGCAGCTTGGCCATACGGGGATCCTACAATGAGCAGTTCTTC,CASSLAIRGSYNEQFF
many,-,13,TRBV20-1,TRBJ1-1,TGCAGTGCCGCCCGGACGCACATGGGTGAAGCTTTCTTT,CSAARTHMGEAFF
many,TRBD2,16,TRBV11-2,TRBJ2-2,TGTGCCAGCAGCTTACTAGCGGGAGTTAGTACCGGGGAGCTGTTTTTT,CASSLLAGVSTGELFF
many,-,15,TRBV28,TRBJ2-2,TGTGCCAGCAGTTTATGGAGCAGGAACACCGGGGAGCTGTTTTTT,CASSLWSRNTGELFF